The clone carrying this TCR beta chain turned up a few times. The data belong to a study of blood T cell repertoires in COVID-19. Study details: The analysed material was cDNA or gDNA that came from T cells, B-cell-depleted T cells, or PBMCs.

Per the original data handling: Estimated nucleated cell counts came from reference gene primer amplification. Some clones are missing from TCRdb's copy, which holds only in-frame ones; the method was immunoSEQ multiplex PCR. That table gives V, J and clone size, and the DNA gave D and trimming. The repertoire holds tens of thousands of clones, approximately 88% seen once, with 3% to 4% in the top ten. The sequence came from a woman between 70 and 85 years old with acute or convalescent COVID-19. Specimen: peripheral blood.

The CDR3 reads CASSLDGLTEAFF. In DNA form, the CDR3 reads TGTGCCAGCAGTTTAGACGGACTAACTGAAGCTTTCTTT. V gene TRBV28 combines with J gene TRBJ1-1; D uncertain. Trimming stripped 2 bases from V and 5 bases from J, with 9 bases between. Germline values: CDR1 MDHEN, CDR2 SYDVKM. This CDR3 region has 13 residues.